This passage covers 27 T cell receptor beta chains from one sample sequenced in a study of T cells in localized non-small cell lung cancer. The data were produced by immunoSEQ multiplex PCR, yet TCRdb's version contains in-frame clones alone and is incomplete. The sample has 90,000 to 95,000 clones, about nine tenths seen once. This material consisted of PBMCs, taken before any cancer treatment. The receptors here all came from a woman aged 40 to 75 with stage II squamous cell lung carcinoma.

This rearrangement joins TRBV5-4 to TRBJ1-1; TRBD1 matches 8 bases. The CDR3 sequence is 16 residues long. Germline trimming cut 4 bases from V and 5 bases from J; bases unmatched to any gene: 13. From germline, CDR1 is SGHNT and CDR2 YYREEE (reference sequence). The CDR3 region has the DNA TGTGCCAGCAGCCCGGCTTTTAGGACAGGGCAGACTGAAGCTTTCTTT. Protein: CASSPAFRTGQTEAFF.

This clone was detected once. The J gene is TRBJ1-1, the V gene TRBV19; D ambiguous. V lost 0 bases to trimming and J lost 0 bases, with 11 bases between them. This CDR3 region has 16 residues. The germline CDR1 and CDR2 sequences are LNHDA and SQIVND (reference sequence). The CDR3: CASSIEQARMNTEAFF. The CDR3 DNA follows: TGTGCCAGTAGTATAGAGCAGGCGCGGATGAACACTGAAGCTTTCTTT. The full variable domain, with the rest looked up from reference TRBV19 and TRBJ1-1, is DGGITQSPKYLFRKEGQNVTLSCEQNLNHDAMYWYRQDPGQGLRLIYYSQIVNDFQKGDIAEGYSVSREKKESFPLTVTSAQKNPTAFYLCASSIEQARMNTEAFFGQGTRLTVV.

This CDR3 is CASSLDRAYEQYF. The CDR3 DNA is TGTGCCAGCAGCTTGGACAGGGCCTACGAGCAGTACTTC. The chain recombines TRBV5-6 with TRBJ2-7, with D maybe TRBD1 (6 bases). The CDR3 runs 13 residues. V was trimmed by 0 bases and J by 2 bases, leaving 6 bases between them. Germline values: CDR1 SGHDT, CDR2 YYEEEE.

This chain links TRBV6-1 with TRBJ1-4; tentatively, D is TRBD1 (6 bases). The CDR3 is made up of 14 amino acids. V lost 2 bases and J 8 bases, leaving 12 bases between the germline ends. The germline V gene has CDR1 MNHNS and CDR2 SASEGT. For the CDR3, the DNA is TGTGCCAGCAGTGAATCCCGGGGGCGGGAAAAACTGTTTTTT. It yields the protein CASSESRGREKLFF.

The chain uses TRBV19 and TRBJ1-3; D not certain. The CDR3 is 12 amino acids. Trimming took off 5 bases at V and 4 bases at J, with 6 bases between the two ends. Germline loops: CDR1 LNHDA, CDR2 SQIVND (reference sequence). The CDR3 region is CASSSGGNTIYF. The CDR3 nucleotides are TGTGCCAGTAGTTCAGGCGGAAACACCATATATTTT.

The genes are TRBV28 and TRBJ1-2, with D uncertain. The CDR3 has 18 amino acids. V was pared by 4 bases and J by 5 bases, with 26 bases between. The germline gives CDR1 MDHEN, CDR2 SYDVKM. The DNA for the CDR3 is TGTGCCAGCAGTTCCCAGTTCCCCCCCCAAACACTCGGATATGGCTACACCTTC. Translation: CASSSQFPPQTLGYGYTF.

The chain combines TRBV29-1 with TRBJ1-1; 9 nucleotides match TRBD1. This CDR3 has 11 amino acids. The germline V gene encodes CDR1 SQVTM and CDR2 ANQGSEA. Trimming at V came to 8 bases and at J to 7 bases, leaving 5 bases not matched to a gene. The CDR3 is CSPPDRGEAFF. The CDR3 region has the DNA TGCAGCCCGCCGGACAGGGGTGAAGCTTTCTTT.

This sequence joins TRBV15 and TRBJ2-2; no clear D gene. With 4 bases removed from V and 8 bases from J, the gap between germline ends came to 14 bases. This CDR3 has 14 residues. The V gene's germline CDR1 is LNHNV and CDR2 YYDKDF (reference sequence). The CDR3 sequence: CATSISRFLGELFF. In DNA form, the CDR3 reads TGTGCCACCAGCATCTCCCGCTTCCTTGGGGAGCTGTTTTTT.

V is TRBV28 and J is TRBJ2-7; TRBD2 might be the D (7 bases). This CDR3 has 14 residues. CDR1 and CDR2 from the germline V gene are MDHEN and SYDVKM. Trimming removed 1 base at V and 3 bases at J, with 10 bases between. The CDR3, as DNA: TGTGCCAGCAGTTTATCCGGGGGGCTCTACGAGCAGTACTTC. Translating gives CASSLSGGLYEQYF. Complete variable domain (other parts from reference TRBV28 and TRBJ2-7): DVKVTQSSRYLVKRTGEKVFLECVQDMDHENMFWYRQDPGLGLRLIYFSYDVKMKEKGDIPEGYSVSREKKERFSLILESASTNQTSMYLCASSLSGGLYEQYFGPGTRLTVT.

This sequence joins TRBV19 and TRBJ2-5; no clear D. The CDR3 is made up of 14 amino acids. Germline CDR1 and CDR2: LNHDA and SQIVND (reference sequence). V was shortened by 0 bases and J by 2 bases, with 7 bases between the two germline ends. The CDR3: CASSIDRRQETQYF. CDR3 nucleotide sequence: TGTGCCAGTAGTATAGATCGGCGTCAAGAGACCCAGTACTTC.

The chain recombines TRBV18 with TRBJ2-1, with D perhaps being TRBD1 or TRBD2 (5 bases each). Between the trimmed V and J ends, which lost 0 bases and 1 base, there was a span of 10 bases. Germline lookup yields CDR1 KGHSH and CDR2 LQKENI. The length of the CDR3 is 16 residues. This CDR3 is CASSPPGPISYNEQFF. CDR3 bases: TGTGCCAGCTCACCACCGGGACCGATTTCCTACAATGAGCAGTTCTTC.

The V call is TRBV5-1, the J call TRBJ1-3; tentative D call: TRBD1 (5 bases). Looked up from germline, CDR1 is SGHRS and CDR2 is YFSETQ. This CDR3 has 16 residues. Between the trimmed V and J ends, which lost 4 bases and 0 bases, there was a span of 14 bases. Here the CDR3 reads CASSDQQAVSGNTIYF. In DNA, the CDR3 is TGCGCCAGCAGCGATCAACAGGCAGTCTCTGGAAACACCATATATTTT.

The gene calls are TRBV2 and TRBJ1-6; D uncertain. Trimming stripped 7 bases from V and 10 bases from J, with 11 bases between. From germline, CDR1 is SNHLY and CDR2 FYNNEI. This CDR3 contains 12 residues. DNA for the CDR3: TGTGCCAGCACTACGGACGGATCACCCCTCCACTTT. Translating gives CASTTDGSPLHF.

The V call is TRBV11-2, the J call TRBJ2-6; no reliable D call. The germline CDR1 and CDR2 sequences are SGHAT and FQNNGV. V lost 1 base to trimming and J lost 0 bases, with 4 bases between them. The CDR3 contains 15 residues. The CDR3 sequence: CASSLGISGANVLTF. DNA of the CDR3: TGTGCCAGCAGCTTAGGGATCTCTGGGGCCAACGTCCTGACTTTC.

The rearrangement uses TRBV18 and TRBJ1-2; D might be TRBD1 (6 bases). This CDR3 comprises 13 residues. V lost 8 bases to trimming and J lost 5 bases, with 15 bases between them. Germline CDR1 reads KGHSH; CDR2 reads LQKENI. CDR3 in DNA: TGTGCCAGCAGTCCCGGGACAAGTTATGGCTACACCTTC. This codes for CASSPGTSYGYTF.

The chain carries TRBV6-5 and TRBJ1-1; D not resolved. Germline V gives CDR1 MNHEY, CDR2 SVGAGI. V lost 0 bases to trimming and J lost 1 base, with 6 bases between them. The CDR3 is 14 amino acids. CDR3 nucleotides: TGTGCCAGCAGTTACTCAAATGCGAACACTGAAGCTTTCTTT. Residues: CASSYSNANTEAFF.

The chain combines TRBV6-5 with TRBJ1-1; 8 positions match TRBD1. This CDR3 spans 14 amino acids. J gave up 5 bases and V 6 bases, and 8 bases lay outside the gene matches. The germline V gene encodes CDR1 MNHEY and CDR2 SVGAGI. In DNA, the CDR3 is TGTGCCAGCAGCGAAACAGGGGGGGGTACTGAAGCTTTCTTT. The encoded protein is CASSETGGGTEAFF.

The rearrangement uses TRBV6-4 and TRBJ2-2, with a tentative D call TRBD1 (5 bases). CDR1 and CDR2 (germline): MRHNA, SNTAGT. The CDR3 has 14 amino acids. V gave up 7 bases and J gave up 4 bases, with 13 bases separating them. The CDR3 sequence is CASTPDQGTGELFF. CDR3 DNA sequence: TGTGCCAGCACTCCCGATCAGGGCACCGGGGAGCTGTTTTTT.

The CDR3 loop reads CASRAQGRGYEQFF. The CDR3 DNA reads TGTGCCAGTAGAGCCCAGGGAAGGGGCTATGAGCAGTTCTTC. V and J are TRBV19 and TRBJ2-1; TRBD1 is a possible D gene (5 bases). This CDR3 is 14 amino acids long. Trimming took 6 bases from V and 8 from J, leaving 17 bases between them. Per the germline V gene, CDR1 is LNHDA and CDR2 is SQIVND (reference sequence).

The CDR3 nucleotides are TGTGCCAGCAGCTTGGAGGTGGGGGGGAGCTCCTACAATGAGCAGTTCTTC. Protein sequence: CASSLEVGGSSYNEQFF. The V and J genes are TRBV7-2 and TRBJ2-1; the match to TRBD2 covers 7 bases. From germline, CDR1 is SGHTA and CDR2 FQGNSA. Unmatched junction bases numbered 8, after V lost 3 bases and J lost 0 bases. This CDR3 is 17 amino acids long.

J is TRBJ2-2 and V is TRBV25-1; D gene unclear. CDR1 MGHDK and CDR2 SYGVNS come from the germline V gene. V lost 5 bases and J 3 bases, leaving 7 bases between the germline ends. The CDR3 has 13 residues. CDR3 loop: CASSLGYTGELFF. CDR3 nucleotides: TGTGCCAGCAGTCTGGGTTACACCGGGGAGCTGTTTTTT. Together with reference TRBV25-1 and TRBJ2-2, the CDR3 gives the full variable domain: EADIYQTPRYLVIGTGKKITLECSQTMGHDKMYWYQQDPGMELHLIHYSYGVNSTEKGDLSSESTVSRIRTEHFPLTLESARPSHTSQYLCASSLGYTGELFFGEGSRLTVL.

The J gene is TRBJ2-1, the V gene TRBV19; D unclear. This CDR3 comprises 14 residues. Germline values: CDR1 LNHDA, CDR2 SQIVND (reference sequence). The V end was cut by 2 bases, the J end by 3 bases, with 8 bases between. The CDR3 is CASSITGYYNEQFF. The CDR3 DNA sequence: TGTGCCAGTAGTATAACCGGGTACTACAATGAGCAGTTCTTC.

This sequence joins TRBV6-5 and TRBJ1-3; unclear D gene. V lost 7 bases and J 0 bases, leaving 10 bases between the germline ends. The CDR3 spans 14 residues. Germline-derived CDR1 and CDR2 are MNHEY and SVGAGI. The CDR3 protein is CASKGPFSGNTIYF. CDR3 sequence (DNA): TGTGCCAGCAAAGGGCCTTTCTCTGGAAACACCATATATTTT.

The V gene is TRBV30, the J gene TRBJ1-3; 7 bases fit TRBD1. V lost 3 bases, J lost 2 bases, and 7 bases stayed unmatched. Germline assignment: CDR1 GTSNPN and CDR2 SVGIG (reference sequence). The length of the CDR3 is 15 residues. CDR3: CAWSPLDRTGNTIYF. Here the CDR3 DNA reads TGTGCCTGGAGCCCACTGGACAGGACTGGAAACACCATATATTTT.

This clone was seen once. The J gene is TRBJ2-1, the V gene TRBV29-1; 10 bases are a match to TRBD2. Looked up from germline, CDR1 is SQVTM and CDR2 is ANQGSEA. Trimming cost V 7 bases and J 9 bases; bases outside gene matches: 12. This CDR3 comprises 14 residues. The CDR3: CSAREASGSGEQFF. The CDR3 DNA reads TGCAGCGCCCGCGAGGCTAGCGGGAGTGGTGAGCAGTTCTTC.

The chain joins TRBV30 to TRBJ2-1; D ambiguous. Germline V gene data show CDR1 as GTSNPN and CDR2 as SVGIG (reference sequence). V was trimmed by 4 bases and J by 9 bases, leaving 10 bases between them. There are 11 residues in the CDR3. CDR3 loop: CAWTSGGEQFF. In DNA form, the CDR3 reads TGTGCCTGGACTAGTGGTGGTGAGCAGTTCTTC.

Of note for this clone: At one end the junction does not follow the germline gene, possibly because of a read error. The chain uses TRBV5-4 and TRBJ2-7; D is undetermined. CDR1 is SGHNT, CDR2 YYREEE, per germline (reference sequence). The CDR3 loop spans 13 amino acids. CDR3 loop: CASSLAPMYEQYF. The DNA for the CDR3 is TGTGCCAGCAGTTTGGCCCCAATGTACGAGCAGTACTTC.